These 3 T cell receptor beta chains share one sample of origin, sequenced in a study of T cell responses to AZD1222 COVID-19 vaccine. Sequencing was performed with immunoSEQ multiplex PCR; in TCRdb, only in-frame clones are kept and a portion is missing. This table has tens of thousands of clones, roughly 91% appearing once. Specimen: peripheral blood, collected 28 days after the second AZD1222 dose. The receptors derive from an adult who received the AZD1222 COVID-19 vaccine.

This clone was counted a single time. V and J are TRBV11-2 and TRBJ1-2, with TRBD1 matching 11 bases. CDR3 length: 16 residues. Germline trimming cut 1 base from V and 7 bases from J; bases unmatched to any gene: 8. Germline CDR1 SGHAT, CDR2 FQNNGV. CDR3 region: CASSLGERDRGFGYTF. The CDR3 bases are TGTGCCAGCAGCTTAGGGGAGAGGGACAGGGGGTTTGGCTACACCTTC.

This chain joins TRBV6-1 and TRBJ1-6; D gene ambiguous. Germline lookup yields CDR1 MNHNS and CDR2 SASEGT. V lost 5 bases and J 7 bases, leaving 6 bases between the germline ends. This CDR3 region has 12 residues. CDR3 region: CASSLQNSPLHF. For the CDR3, the DNA is TGTGCCAGCAGTCTTCAGAATTCACCCCTCCACTTT.

This clone was found once. The chain carries TRBV6-6 and TRBJ1-1; D call uncertain. There are 15 residues in the CDR3. V was clipped by 2 bases and J by 2 bases, with 12 bases between them. The germline CDR1 and CDR2 sequences are MNHNY and SVGAGI (reference sequence). The CDR3 loop is CASSYEAVKNTEAFF. The CDR3 region has the DNA TGTGCCAGCAGTTACGAAGCGGTTAAAAACACTGAAGCTTTCTTT.